Listed below are T cell receptor beta chains from one sample, sequenced in a study of molecular identifiers for immune sequencing clone quantification. TCRdb independently ran MiXCR on the PCR reads; one entry per CDR3 protein. The profile covers hundreds of thousands of distinct CDR3 sequences, with around 25% appearing a single time and about 0.81% taken by the ten largest. Sequencing input: naive CD8+ T cells from blood, with Jurkat cell RNA spiked in. All receptors derive from a human donor in good health. Some libraries in this study had Jurkat cell RNA spiked in. CDR3s include the opening cysteine and the closing phenylalanine or tryptophan. The order of the fields is V gene, D gene, clone size, J gene, CDR3 DNA, CDR3 protein. The D gene is left open where the match is weak. Rows may omit the clone size; those that give it use once, few, many or a size class.

TRBV7-3	.	.	TRBJ2-7	TGTGCCAGCAGCCCTGACAGGGGCAGTAGCGGGAGCCACGAGCAGTACTTC	CASSPDRGSSGSHEQYF
TRBV30	.	many	TRBJ2-5	TGTGCCTGGAGTGTAAGGCAGGGGTTAATCCTCCAAGAGACCCAGTACTTC	CAWSVRQGLILQETQYF
TRBV19	.	.	TRBJ2-2	TGTGCCAGTAGTAGCGGAGGGGTCACCGGGGAGCTGTTTTTT	CASSSGGVTGELFF
TRBV3-1	.	.	TRBJ1-2	TGTGCCAGCAGCCAAGAGGGAGGGGCCCAGACGCCCTCCTATGGCTACACCTTC	CASSQEGGAQTPSYGYTF
TRBV27	.	few	TRBJ1-1	TGTGCCAGCAGTTTATTGGGGGGCAGGGAGTATGCTTTCTTT	CASSLLGGREYAFF
TRBV11-2	.	few	TRBJ1-5	TGTGCCAGCAGCTTAGACTCGGCAGCTGGACGAAATCAGCCCCAGCATTTT	CASSLDSAAGRNQPQHF
TRBV7-2	.	many	TRBJ1-2	TGTGCCAGCAGCTCCATTTTTGGCTACACCTTC	CASSSIFGYTF
TRBV7-3	.	.	TRBJ2-2	TGTGCCAGTAGCTCAATCGGCGGGGAGCTGTTTTTT	CASSSIGGELFF
TRBV5-1	.	many	TRBJ2-3	TGCGCCAGCAATCCCTGGGCCGGCCCCAGCACAGATACGCAGTATTTT	CASNPWAGPSTDTQYF
TRBV20-1	.	many	TRBJ2-7	TGCAGTGCTAGTTTCCCTAGCGCGAGCGAGCAGTACTTC	CSASFPSASEQYF
TRBV20-1	TRBD1	few	TRBJ2-5	TGCAGTGCTAGAGATCCTGGACAGGGGGAAGGGCAATACCAAGAGACCCAGTACTTC	CSARDPGQGEGQYQETQYF
TRBV30	.	.	TRBJ1-3	TGTGCCTGGAGTGAGCCCGACAGGTTCTACTCTGGAAACACCATATATTTT	CAWSEPDRFYSGNTIYF
TRBV27	.	.	TRBJ1-5	TGTGCCAGCAGTCACAGAGGGAGCAGTCAGCCCCAGCATTTT	CASSHRGSSQPQHF
TRBV12-3/TRBV12-4	TRBD2	few	TRBJ2-5	TGTGCCAGCAACCCAGGGACTAGCGGGGGGGCCCCTTCTTTC	CASNPGTSGGAPSF
TRBV14	TRBD1	few	TRBJ2-7	TGTGCCAGCAGCCAAGATCTTGGGCAGGGGGTCCACGAGCAGTACTTC	CASSQDLGQGVHEQYF
TRBV7-3	.	.	TRBJ2-3	TGTGCCGGCAGCTTAACCGGGAGTTTGACAGATACGCAGTATTTT	CAGSLTGSLTDTQYF
TRBV27	.	few	TRBJ1-2	TGTGCCAGCAGTTTTGGGGCTCGGAGCGACTATGGCTACACCTTC	CASSFGARSDYGYTF
TRBV6-4	TRBD1	many	TRBJ2-2	TGTGCCAGCTCGCCTTGGACAGGGGAAGGGAACACCGGGGAGCTGTTTTTT	CASSPWTGEGNTGELFF
TRBV4-3	.	.	TRBJ2-4	TGCGCCAGCAGCCAAGAGCTCCCCCACCCGGGGGCCCCCCCCCCCCAAAAAAACATTCAGTACTTC	CASSQELPHPGAPPPQKNIQYF
TRBV9	.	few	TRBJ2-3	TGTGCCAGCAGCGTAGGACTGGGGCAGGACACAGATACGCAGTATTTT	CASSVGLGQDTDTQYF
TRBV19	.	many	TRBJ1-1	TGTGCCAGTAGTGACCCAGCCACTGAAGCTTTCTTT	CASSDPATEAFF
TRBV5-3	.	few	TRBJ1-1	TGTGCCAGCAGCCCCCGTTGGGGGAACACTGAAGCTTTCTTT	CASSPRWGNTEAFF
TRBV12-3/TRBV12-4	TRBD1	many	TRBJ2-3	TGTGCCAGCAGGACGGGACAGAGACGCACAGATACGCAGTATTTT	CASRTGQRRTDTQYF
TRBV4-3	.	many	TRBJ2-1	TGCGCCAGCAGCCCGGGGGCGAGCTCCTACAATGAGCAGTTCTTC	CASSPGASSYNEQFF
TRBV15	TRBD1	few	TRBJ1-1	TGTGCCACCATACCCGGGACAGGGGGCTTTGAAGCTTTCTTT	CATIPGTGGFEAFF
TRBV12-3/TRBV12-4	.	few	TRBJ1-1	TGTGCCATTGTCCAGGGGACTGAAGCTTTCTTT	CAIVQGTEAFF
TRBV9	TRBD2	few	TRBJ2-2	TGTGCCAGCAGCGCTCGGACTAGTCAAGCCCCCGGGGAGCTGTTTTTT	CASSARTSQAPGELFF
TRBV7-9	.	many	TRBJ2-2	TGTGCCAGCAGCTTCTTGGCCGGGGAGCTGTTTTTT	CASSFLAGELFF
TRBV27	TRBD2	.	TRBJ2-1	TGTGCCAGCAACCCGCGGGAGGGCCCCTACAATGAGCAGTTCTTC	CASNPREGPYNEQFF
TRBV2	TRBD1	few	TRBJ2-7	TGTGCCAGCAGTGAAGCGGCCGGGACAGGCTACGAGCAGTACTTC	CASSEAAGTGYEQYF
TRBV6-6	TRBD2	.	TRBJ2-2	TGTGCCAGCGGGTCGGGACTAGGGACCACCGGGGAGCTGTTTTTT	CASGSGLGTTGELFF
TRBV24-1	.	many	TRBJ2-2	TGTGCCACCAGTGATCTTGGGGGCAACGGGGAGCTGTTTTTT	CATSDLGGNGELFF
TRBV27	.	many	TRBJ2-1	TGTGCCAGCAGTCCCGGGGCAGCCTACAATGAGCAGTTCTTC	CASSPGAAYNEQFF
TRBV16	.	.	TRBJ2-3	TGTGCCAGCAACCAAGGACAGTTCACAGATACGCAGTATTTT	CASNQGQFTDTQYF
TRBV19	.	.	TRBJ2-7	TGTGCCAGTAGTATGAGCGGGACAGGTTACGAGCAGTACTTC	CASSMSGTGYEQYF
TRBV12-3/TRBV12-4	.	many	TRBJ1-1	TGTGCCAGCAGTTTGGTTAAGAACACTGAAGCTTTCTTT	CASSLVKNTEAFF
TRBV4-3	.	few	TRBJ2-3	TGCGCCAGCAGCCAAGATTTCCGCGGGGCGCAGTATTTT	CASSQDFRGAQYF
TRBV5-5	.	many	TRBJ2-2	TGTGCCAGCAGCTTGGAGAGGGGGTTAGGCACCGGGGAGCTGTTTTTT	CASSLERGLGTGELFF
TRBV7-8	.	.	TRBJ2-3	TGTGCCAGCAGCTTTGGTGGGGGGAGCGCAGATGCGCAGTATTTT	CASSFGGGSADAQYF